A selection of T cell receptor beta chains follows, all from one sample in a study of technical replicates of blood from a handful of donors. The method was immunoSEQ multiplex PCR; TCRdb's version includes in-frame clones alone and lacks a portion of them. The data hold about 49,000 clones, with 80% to 95% observed a single time. Sequencing used PBMCs. The receptor set was obtained from a human donor in good health. Some clones in this sample may be carry-over from other donors' samples. Each CDR3 is given with its conserved first and last residue. The D gene is left open where the match is weak. Only some rows state a clone size, as once, few, many or a class for expanded clones.

cdr3_aa cdr3_nt v_call clone_size d_call j_call
CASSSSLGLAKNIQYF TGTGCCAGCAGCTCTTCGCTCGGACTAGCCAAAAACATTCAGTACTTC TRBV7-2 NA NA TRBJ2-4
CATSRGISLRRMGNTIYF TGTGCCACCAGCAGAGGAATCTCACTACGGAGAATGGGAAACACCATATATTTT TRBV15 few NA TRBJ1-3
CASGLSGLANIAGELFF TGTGCTAGTGGGTTATCGGGACTAGCAAATATCGCCGGGGAGCTGTTTTTT TRBV12-5 NA TRBD2 TRBJ2-2
CASSQPGGNTDTQYF TGTGCCAGCAGCCAACCGGGGGGAAACACAGATACGCAGTATTTT TRBV7-9 once TRBD2 TRBJ2-3
CASSLQLGRGGTGELFF TGTGCCAGCAGCTTGCAGCTCGGGAGAGGAGGCACCGGGGAGCTGTTTTTT TRBV5-4 NA NA TRBJ2-2
CASSTGTGLSEQFF TGTGCCAGCAGTACCGGGACAGGGTTATCTGAGCAGTTCTTC TRBV6-6 once TRBD1 TRBJ2-1
CASSQDLGTSGTDTQYF TGTGCCAGCAGCCAAGATCTCGGGACTAGCGGCACAGATACGCAGTATTTT TRBV4-2 NA TRBD2 TRBJ2-3
CATKGGPYNEQFF TGTGCCACCAAGGGGGGGCCCTACAATGAGCAGTTCTTC TRBV15 NA NA TRBJ2-1
CASSGLAEETQYF TGCGCCAGCAGCGGACTAGCGGAAGAGACCCAGTACTTC TRBV5-1 NA TRBD2 TRBJ2-5
CASSDSGGADTEAFF TGTGCCAGCAGTGATTCTGGGGGGGCAGACACTGAAGCTTTCTTT TRBV25-1 NA NA TRBJ1-1
CASRSQGAHYGYTF TGTGCCAGCAGGAGCCAGGGGGCTCACTATGGCTACACCTTC TRBV28 few TRBD1 TRBJ1-2
CASSLVGLAGGEQYF TGTGCCAGCAGCTTAGTAGGCCTAGCGGGGGGAGAGCAGTACTTC TRBV7-8 NA TRBD2 TRBJ2-7
CASSQDTAPNYGYTF TGCGCCAGCAGCCAAGATACAGCTCCTAACTATGGCTACACCTTC TRBV4-3 NA NA TRBJ1-2
CASSQYKGAAPYEQYF TGTGCCAGCAGCCAATATAAGGGGGCAGCTCCCTACGAGCAGTACTTC TRBV4-2 NA TRBD1 TRBJ2-7
CASVNPGQGAGGYTF TGCGCCAGCGTAAATCCGGGGCAGGGGGCAGGTGGCTACACCTTC TRBV4-1 NA TRBD1 TRBJ1-2
CASSSGTGTPSYNEQFF TGTGCCAGCAGCTCCGGGACAGGGACCCCCTCCTACAATGAGCAGTTCTTC TRBV5-6 NA TRBD1 TRBJ2-1
CASRGQGNQETQYF TGTGCCAGCAGGGGACAGGGAAACCAAGAGACCCAGTACTTC TRBV25-1 NA TRBD1 TRBJ2-5
CASSSTGGTEAFF TGTGCCAGCAGCTCTACAGGGGGCACTGAAGCTTTCTTT TRBV5-4 NA TRBD1 TRBJ1-1
CASSEARGYQPQHF TGTGCCAGCAGTGAAGCGCGCGGTTATCAGCCCCAGCATTTT TRBV6-1 NA NA TRBJ1-5
CASSLRDTYYGYTF TGTGCCAGCAGCCTCAGGGACACGTATTATGGCTACACCTTC TRBV6-5 NA NA TRBJ1-2
CSVAPGQRTNYGYTF TGCAGCGTAGCACCGGGACAGAGAACCAACTATGGCTACACCTTC TRBV29-1 NA TRBD1 TRBJ1-2
CASSASSGGFTDTQYF TGTGCCAGCAGCGCCTCTAGCGGGGGATTCACAGATACGCAGTATTTT TRBV7-9 NA TRBD2 TRBJ2-3
CASSLEGRGYNEQFF TGTGCCAGCAGCTTAGAGGGAAGGGGCTACAATGAGCAGTTCTTC TRBV7-2 NA NA TRBJ2-1
CASSYSVLAGYNEQFF TGTGCCAGCAGTTACTCGGTACTAGCGGGGTACAATGAGCAGTTCTTC TRBV6-5 once TRBD2 TRBJ2-1
CAWGTGGRANYGYTF TGTGCCTGGGGGACAGGCGGGCGGGCGAACTATGGCTACACCTTC TRBV30 NA TRBD1 TRBJ1-2
CASSGSGTGERYGYTF TGTGCCAGCAGTGGATCCGGGACAGGGGAGCGGTATGGCTACACCTTC TRBV6-1 NA TRBD1 TRBJ1-2
CASSIDPGRGRGNTEAFF TGTGCCAGTAGTATAGATCCAGGCAGGGGGCGTGGGAACACTGAAGCTTTCTTT TRBV19 NA TRBD1 TRBJ1-1